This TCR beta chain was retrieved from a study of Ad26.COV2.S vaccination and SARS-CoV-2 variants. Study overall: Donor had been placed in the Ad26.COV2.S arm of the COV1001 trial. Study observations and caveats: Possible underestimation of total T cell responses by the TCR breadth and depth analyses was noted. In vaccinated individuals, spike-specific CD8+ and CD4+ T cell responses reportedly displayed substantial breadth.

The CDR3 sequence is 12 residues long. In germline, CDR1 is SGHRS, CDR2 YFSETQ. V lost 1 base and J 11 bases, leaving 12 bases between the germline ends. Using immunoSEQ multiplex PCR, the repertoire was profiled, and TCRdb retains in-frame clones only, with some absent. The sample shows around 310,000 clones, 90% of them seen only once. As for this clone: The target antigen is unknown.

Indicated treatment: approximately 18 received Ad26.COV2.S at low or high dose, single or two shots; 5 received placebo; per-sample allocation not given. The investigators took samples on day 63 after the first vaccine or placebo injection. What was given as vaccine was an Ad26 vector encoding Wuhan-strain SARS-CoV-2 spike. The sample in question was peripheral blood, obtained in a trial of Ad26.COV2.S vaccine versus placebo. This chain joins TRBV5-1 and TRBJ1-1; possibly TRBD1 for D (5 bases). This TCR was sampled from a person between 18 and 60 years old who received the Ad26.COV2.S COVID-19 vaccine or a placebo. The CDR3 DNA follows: TGCGCCAGCAGCTTGAGTCAGGGTTTTGCTTTCTTT. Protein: CASSLSQGFAFF. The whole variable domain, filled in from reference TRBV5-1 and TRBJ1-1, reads KAGVTQTPRYLIKTRGQQVTLSCSPISGHRSVSWYQQTPGQGLQFLFEYFSETQRNKGNFPGRFSGRQFSNSRSEMNVSTLELGDSALYLCASSLSQGFAFFGQGTRLTVV.